Listed here are 31 T cell receptor beta chains from one sample, sequenced in a study of control samples from healthy donors and cancer patients. Clones were read by immunoSEQ multiplex PCR, and TCRdb kept only the in-frame ones, dropping some. This table has over 25,000 clones, roughly 89% appearing once. Sequencing was performed on PBMCs. These TCRs come from a woman in her 40s with lung cancer.

The V gene is TRBV29-1, the J gene TRBJ2-7; TRBD1 matches at 9 bases. Germline V gene lookup returns CDR1 SQVTM and CDR2 ANQGSEA. The CDR3 has 14 amino acids. The V segment lost 4 bases and the J segment 2 bases; nucleotides outside the gene matches: 6. CDR3: CSVGPGTGTYEQYF. The CDR3 region has the DNA TGCAGCGTTGGTCCCGGGACAGGGACCTACGAGCAGTACTTC.

The chain recombines TRBV10-2 with TRBJ2-2; tentatively, D is TRBD1 or TRBD2 (5 bases each). The CDR3 has 12 amino acids. Between the trimmed V and J ends, which lost 6 bases and 10 bases, there was a span of 12 bases. Germline V gene lookup returns CDR1 WSHSY and CDR2 SAAADI. The DNA for the CDR3 is TGCGCCAGCAGCTGGGGGTCGGTGGAGCTGTTTTTT. Its protein product is CASSWGSVELFF.

The rearrangement uses TRBV6-1 and TRBJ1-1, with 7 bases identical to TRBD1. CDR3 length equals 15 residues. The J segment lost 7 bases and the V segment lost 3 bases, leaving 11 bases of the junction unmatched. Germline V gene data show CDR1 as MNHNS and CDR2 as SASEGT. In nucleotides, the CDR3 is TGTGCCAGCAGTGACCTACCGGGACAGAATTATGAAGCTTTCTTT. Amino acid sequence: CASSDLPGQNYEAFF.

The chain is built from TRBV5-1 and TRBJ2-2; no firm D call. This CDR3 contains 16 residues. V was clipped by 2 bases and J by 4 bases, with 15 bases between them. Germline loops: CDR1 SGHRS, CDR2 YFSETQ. DNA of the CDR3: TGCGCCAGCAGCTTTCGTGGGCCGGCGGCCACCGGGGAGCTGTTTTTT. As protein: CASSFRGPAATGELFF. Filled out from reference TRBV5-1 and TRBJ2-2, the complete variable domain reads KAGVTQTPRYLIKTRGQQVTLSCSPISGHRSVSWYQQTPGQGLQFLFEYFSETQRNKGNFPGRFSGRQFSNSRSEMNVSTLELGDSALYLCASSFRGPAATGELFFGEGSRLTVL.

The CDR3 sequence is CASSYRGLYEQYF. The CDR3 DNA reads TGTGCCAGCAGTTACAGGGGGCTCTACGAGCAGTACTTC. The chain joins TRBV6-5 to TRBJ2-7; TRBD1 matches at 7 bases. This CDR3 has 13 residues. Germline V gene sequence: CDR1 MNHEY, CDR2 SVGAGI. Losses at the gene ends were 2 bases for V and 3 bases for J; bases not matched to a gene: 1.

This clone was observed a few times. The J gene is TRBJ1-3, the V gene TRBV9; 7 bases line up with TRBD1. Germline values: CDR1 SGDLS, CDR2 YYNGEE. The CDR3 contains 19 residues. After removal of 0 bases from V and 4 bases from J, the junction contained 16 bases not matched to a gene. CDR3 in amino acids: CASSVGLLEVGTAGNTIYF. The CDR3 nucleotides read TGTGCCAGCAGCGTAGGTCTCCTGGAGGTGGGGACAGCCGGAAACACCATATATTTT. The entire variable domain, with the rest obtained from reference TRBV9 and TRBJ1-3, is as follows: DSGVTQTPKHLITATGQRVTLRCSPRSGDLSVYWYQQSLDQGLQFLIQYYNGEERAKGNILERFSAQQFPDLHSELNLSSLELGDSALYFCASSVGLLEVGTAGNTIYFGEGSWLTVV.

This clone was observed a single time. This rearrangement joins TRBV7-9 to TRBJ2-5; the D call may be TRBD1 or TRBD2 (5 bases each). The CDR3 consists of 16 residues. V lost 0 bases to trimming and J lost 4 bases, with 15 bases between them. The germline V gene has CDR1 SEHNR and CDR2 FQNEAQ (reference sequence). CDR3: CASSLAFGTGRETQYF. The CDR3 nucleotides read TGTGCCAGCAGCTTAGCCTTCGGGACGGGGAGAGAGACCCAGTACTTC.

The rearrangement joins TRBV18 to TRBJ1-2; 9 positions agree with TRBD1. Germline CDR1 reads KGHSH; CDR2 reads LQKENI. Germline trimming cut 1 base from V and 4 bases from J; bases unmatched to any gene: 7. This CDR3 is 16 amino acids long. CDR3 nucleotide sequence: TGTGCCAGCTCACCACAAGAGGACAGGGGTGGCTATGGCTACACCTTC. It translates to CASSPQEDRGGYGYTF. The full variable domain, its missing parts supplied by reference TRBV18 and TRBJ1-2, is NAGVMQNPRHLVRRRGQEARLRCSPMKGHSHVYWYRQLPEEGLKFMVYLQKENIIDESGMPKERFSAEFPKEGPSILRIQQVVRGDSAAYFCASSPQEDRGGYGYTFGSGTRLTVV.

This clone occurred a few times. J is TRBJ2-5 and V is TRBV5-4; 8 bases map to TRBD2. The germline gives CDR1 SGHNT, CDR2 YYREEE (reference sequence). The CDR3 sequence is 15 residues long. With 4 bases clipped from V and 5 bases from J, the junction kept 10 bases outside the gene matches. CDR3 bases: TGTGCCAGCAGCACAACCGGGGGGGCCGTTGAGACCCAGTACTTC. Translated, it gives CASSTTGGAVETQYF.

V usage is TRBV10-3 and J usage is TRBJ2-3; 13 bases are shared with TRBD2. This CDR3 has 16 residues. Looked up from germline, CDR1 is ENHRY and CDR2 is SYGVKD. V lost 4 bases, J lost 1 base, and 2 bases stayed unmatched. CDR3 sequence reads: CAISGGLAGGTDTQYF. CDR3 nucleotides: TGTGCCATCAGTGGCGGACTAGCGGGGGGCACAGATACGCAGTATTTT.

The CDR3 here is CASSLARGDSGANVLTF. The CDR3 coding sequence is TGTGCCAGCAGCTTAGCACGGGGCGACTCTGGGGCCAACGTCCTGACTTTC. The chain uses TRBV11-1 and TRBJ2-6; D is tentatively TRBD1 or TRBD2 (5 bases each). The germline CDR1 and CDR2 sequences are SGHAT and FQDESV (reference sequence). Trimming left V 0 bases short and J 0 bases short, with 9 bases between. The CDR3 covers 17 residues.

The V call is TRBV7-9, the J call TRBJ2-3, with 10 bases aligning to TRBD2. The CDR3 totals 19 residues. Germline V CDR1 and CDR2: SEHNR, FQNEAQ (reference sequence). V was pared by 2 bases and J by 1 base, with 12 bases of the junction left unmatched. The CDR3 is CASSLIVSSGGLRTDTQYF. The DNA of the CDR3 is TGTGCCAGCAGCTTAATAGTTTCTAGCGGGGGCCTTCGCACAGATACGCAGTATTTT.

This sequence joins TRBV3-1 (or the pseudogene TRBV3-2) and TRBJ2-2; TRBD2 matches at 9 bases. Germline V gene sequence: CDR1 LGHDT, CDR2 YNNKEL (reference sequence). The CDR3 extends over 18 amino acids. V was clipped by 0 bases and J by 0 bases; unmatched bases: 5. DNA of the CDR3: TGTGCCAGCAGCCAAGATCCAGCGGGGGGATCGAACACCGGGGAGCTGTTTTTT. Its protein is CASSQDPAGGSNTGELFF.

The table lists this clone with a few counts. The chain carries TRBV4-2 and TRBJ2-3; D ambiguous. V lost 0 bases to trimming and J lost 1 base, with 8 bases between them. Germline lookup yields CDR1 LGHNA and CDR2 YNFKEQ. The CDR3 loop spans 15 amino acids. The CDR3 loop is CASSQEIQGTDTQYF. In nucleotides, the CDR3 is TGTGCCAGCAGCCAAGAGATTCAAGGCACAGATACGCAGTATTTT.

This rearrangement joins TRBV6-6 to TRBJ2-7; the match to TRBD1 covers 12 bases. CDR1 and CDR2 from the germline V gene are MNHNY and SVGAGI (reference sequence). V shed 8 bases, J shed 6 bases, and the junction held 5 bases outside the gene matches. The CDR3 spans 13 residues. DNA of the CDR3: TGTGCCAGCGCCCGGGACAGGGGGCCCGAGCAGTACTTC. Residues: CASARDRGPEQYF.

J is TRBJ2-5 and V is TRBV30; possible D gene TRBD2, 6 bases. V lost 4 bases, J lost 4 bases, and 10 bases lay in between. CDR3 length: 12 residues. Germline V gives CDR1 GTSNPN, CDR2 SVGIG (reference sequence). CDR3 DNA: TGTGCCTGGAACCCAGCGGGAGAGACCCAGTACTTC. Translation gives CAWNPAGETQYF.

The V call is TRBV11-3, the J call TRBJ2-6; D is uncertain. CDR1 is SGHNT, CDR2 YENEEA, per germline. The V end lost 5 bases, the J end lost 8 bases, and 19 bases lay between the germline ends. This CDR3 is 16 amino acids long. As DNA, the CDR3 is TGTGCCAGCAGCCACGGACCCGCGCTTGCGACCAACGTCCTGACTTTC. The encoded protein is CASSHGPALATNVLTF.

The rearrangement joins TRBV5-1 to TRBJ1-1; D is perhaps TRBD1 (6 bases). The CDR3 is 15 amino acids. Germline loops: CDR1 SGHRS, CDR2 YFSETQ. Between the trimmed V and J ends, which lost 3 bases and 3 bases, there was a span of 15 bases. CDR3 in DNA: TGCGCCAGCAGCTCCCGCCCCTCAGGGGACACTGAAGCTTTCTTT. Amino acids: CASSSRPSGDTEAFF. The whole variable domain, remainder taken from reference TRBV5-1 and TRBJ1-1, is KAGVTQTPRYLIKTRGQQVTLSCSPISGHRSVSWYQQTPGQGLQFLFEYFSETQRNKGNFPGRFSGRQFSNSRSEMNVSTLELGDSALYLCASSSRPSGDTEAFFGQGTRLTVV.

The gene calls are TRBV28 and TRBJ2-2; TRBD2 agrees at 9 bases. The CDR3 runs to 17 residues. Germline V gene data show CDR1 as MDHEN and CDR2 as SYDVKM. V gave up 5 bases and J gave up 6 bases; unmatched junction bases: 13. The CDR3 DNA reads TGTGCCAGCAGTAGTACCCCGGCGGGACTAGCCCCCGGGGAGCTGTTTTTT. This encodes CASSSTPAGLAPGELFF.

V gene TRBV12-3 or TRBV12-4 combines with J gene TRBJ1-3; D not resolved. V was shortened by 2 bases and J by 4 bases, with 6 bases between the two germline ends. The CDR3 has 13 amino acids. The DNA for the CDR3 is TGTGCCAGCAGTTTAATCAGGGGAAACACCATATATTTT. As protein: CASSLIRGNTIYF.

J is TRBJ2-7 and V is TRBV7-8, with D tentatively TRBD1 (6 bases). The CDR3 runs 15 residues. V lost 1 base and J lost 2, with 12 bases in between. Germline CDR1 SGHVS, CDR2 FQNEAQ. CDR3 loop: CASSLGADRTYEQYF. The CDR3 bases are TGTGCCAGCAGCTTAGGGGCTGACAGGACCTACGAGCAGTACTTC.

This chain joins TRBV11-3 and TRBJ2-7; D is uncertain. Germline V gene lookup returns CDR1 SGHNT and CDR2 YENEEA. The V gene lost 5 bases and the J gene lost 0 bases, with 11 bases spanning the gap. The CDR3 is made up of 14 amino acids. The DNA for the CDR3 is TGTGCCAGCAGCGACACCGGTAGCTCCTACGAGCAGTACTTC. Amino acid sequence: CASSDTGSSYEQYF.

V and J are TRBV19 and TRBJ2-7; 9 bases are shared with TRBD1. Trimming removed 1 base from V and 5 bases from J; junction bases left unmatched: 3. Per the germline V gene, CDR1 is LNHDA and CDR2 is SQIVND (reference sequence). The CDR3 extends over 14 amino acids. The CDR3 is CASSIGRDRDEQYF. The CDR3 nucleotides are TGTGCCAGTAGTATAGGCCGGGACAGGGACGAGCAGTACTTC.

This chain uses TRBV7-9 with TRBJ2-7; perhaps TRBD1 as D (6 bases). The CDR3 has 14 amino acids. The V end was cut by 5 bases, the J end by 2 bases, with 13 bases between. Germline values: CDR1 SEHNR, CDR2 FQNEAQ (reference sequence). CDR3 in DNA: TGTGCCAGCAGCGCGCGGACAGTAGCCTACGAGCAGTACTTC. This codes for CASSARTVAYEQYF.

CDR3 sequence (DNA): TGTGCCAGCAGCCTGCGGGGCGCCGATCCCCTCCACTTT. Amino acid sequence: CASSLRGADPLHF. This chain uses TRBV2 with TRBJ1-6; possibly TRBD1 for D (5 bases). V was clipped by 6 bases and J by 13 bases, with 16 bases between them. The CDR3 is 13 amino acids. CDR1 and CDR2 (germline): SNHLY, FYNNEI.

The rearrangement uses TRBV28 and TRBJ2-1, with TRBD1 matching over 8 bases. Unmatched junction bases numbered 4, after V lost 5 bases and J lost 4 bases. CDR1 and CDR2 from the germline V gene are MDHEN and SYDVKM. The length of the CDR3 is 14 residues. The CDR3 protein is CASSPGQVYNEQFF. The CDR3 DNA sequence: TGTGCCAGCAGTCCGGGACAGGTATACAATGAGCAGTTCTTC.

V is TRBV7-9 and J is TRBJ2-3, with TRBD2 identical over 7 bases. CDR1 is SEHNR, CDR2 FQNEAQ, per germline (reference sequence). V shed 5 bases, J shed 0 bases, and the junction held 5 bases outside the gene matches. The CDR3 length is 15 residues. CDR3 protein: CASSPRGLSTDTQYF. In nucleotides, the CDR3 is TGTGCCAGCAGCCCGCGGGGGTTGAGCACAGATACGCAGTATTTT.

The V gene is TRBV11-3, the J gene TRBJ1-6; D may be TRBD1 (5 bases). Germline V gene sequence: CDR1 SGHNT, CDR2 YENEEA. Trimming shortened V by 5 bases and J by 14 bases, and 22 bases separated the two germline ends. This CDR3 comprises 15 residues. CDR3 sequence reads: CASSPHRGLGVALHF. CDR3 DNA sequence: TGTGCCAGCAGCCCCCACCGGGGATTAGGGGTGGCCCTCCACTTT.

The chain recombines TRBV29-1 with TRBJ2-7, with D possibly being TRBD2 (5 bases). V lost 6 bases, J lost 7 bases, and 16 bases lay in between. The CDR3 totals 12 residues. CDR1 is SQVTM and CDR2 is ANQGSEA in the germline V gene. The CDR3 region has the DNA TGCAGCGTGGTCAATCCGGGGAAGGAGCAGTACTTC. It translates to CSVVNPGKEQYF.

The rearrangement uses TRBV18 and TRBJ1-2; D unclear. The CDR3 contains 12 residues. V gave up 6 bases and J gave up 8 bases, with 13 bases separating them. Per the germline V gene, CDR1 is KGHSH and CDR2 is LQKENI. In DNA form, the CDR3 reads TGTGCCAGCTCCGACGGGTCGGAAGGCTACACCTTC. Its protein is CASSDGSEGYTF. The variable domain in full, completed from reference TRBV18 and TRBJ1-2, reads NAGVMQNPRHLVRRRGQEARLRCSPMKGHSHVYWYRQLPEEGLKFMVYLQKENIIDESGMPKERFSAEFPKEGPSILRIQQVVRGDSAAYFCASSDGSEGYTFGSGTRLTVV.

The rearrangement links TRBV4-3 to TRBJ1-5, with no clear D. The ends were cut back, 0 bases at V and 0 bases at J, with 3 bases in the middle. This CDR3 comprises 14 residues. Germline V CDR1 and CDR2: LGHNA, YSLEER. CDR3 sequence reads: CASSQDSSNQPQHF. CDR3 nucleotide sequence: TGCGCCAGCAGCCAAGACTCTAGCAATCAGCCCCAGCATTTT.